Listed here is a single T cell receptor beta chain. Its antigen remains unidentified. An equimolar mix of two oligonucleotides served as the beta constant-region primer for TRBC1 and TRBC2. Nested alpha and beta constant-region primers with the SP2 primer drove four PCR rounds on ligated cDNA. The cDNA 3' end received a ligated single-stranded oligonucleotide carrying the SP2 primer and a 12-nucleotide UMI. Each CDR3 protein gets one entry after TCRdb re-called the UMI-ligation and nested PCR reads with MiXCR. The top ten hold about 3% of the sample, which has 95,000 to 110,000 distinct CDR3 sequences, about 14% seen once. The data were taken from a study of naive and memory T cell subsets. Notes on the study in general: Especially in CD8 cells, naive repertoires contained a few larger clonotypes, possibly CD45RA-re-expressing memory cells.

CDR3 size: 13 residues. V lost 0 bases, J lost 8 bases, and 10 bases lay in between. The germline gives CDR1 LGHNA, CDR2 YNFKEQ. Material for sequencing was naive CD8+ T cells from blood. The V and J genes are TRBV4-2 and TRBJ1-2; D is possibly TRBD1 (5 bases). This TCR was sampled from a human donor in good health. CDR3 protein: CASSQEGAGGYTF. The CDR3 coding sequence is TGTGCCAGCAGCCAAGAAGGGGCGGGAGGCTACACCTTC.